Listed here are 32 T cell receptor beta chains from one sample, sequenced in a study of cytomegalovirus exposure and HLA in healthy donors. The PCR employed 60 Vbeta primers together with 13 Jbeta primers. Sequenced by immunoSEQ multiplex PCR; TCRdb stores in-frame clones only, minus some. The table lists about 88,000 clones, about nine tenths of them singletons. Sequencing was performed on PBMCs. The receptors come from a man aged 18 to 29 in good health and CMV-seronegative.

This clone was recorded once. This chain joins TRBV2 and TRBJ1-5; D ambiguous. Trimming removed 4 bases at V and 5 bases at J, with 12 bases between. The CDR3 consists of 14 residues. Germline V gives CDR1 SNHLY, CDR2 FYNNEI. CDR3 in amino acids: CASSVREGYQPQHF. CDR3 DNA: TGTGCCAGCAGTGTACGCGAGGGTTATCAGCCCCAGCATTTT.

The chain's CDR3 is CASSLLSGSSGEQFF. CDR3 DNA: TGTGCCAGCAGCCTCCTTAGCGGGAGCTCGGGTGAGCAGTTCTTC. The chain couples TRBV14 to TRBJ2-1, with 9 bases matching TRBD2. CDR1 is SGHDN and CDR2 is FVKESK in the germline V gene. The CDR3 consists of 15 residues. The V segment lost 4 bases and the J segment 9 bases; nucleotides outside the gene matches: 10.

This chain's CDR3 is CASSIADGARRFSEQFF. The CDR3 DNA follows: TGTGCCAGCAGCATTGCCGATGGGGCGCGACGGTTCAGTGAGCAGTTCTTC. The chain couples TRBV7-8 to TRBJ2-1; a possible D gene is TRBD1 (5 bases). Germline V gives CDR1 SGHVS, CDR2 FQNEAQ. With 5 bases removed from V and 9 bases from J, the gap between germline ends came to 26 bases. The CDR3 is made up of 17 amino acids. Full variable domain (outside the CDR3, taken from reference TRBV7-8 and TRBJ2-1): GAGVSQSPRYKVAKRGQDVALRCDPISGHVSLFWYQQALGQGPEFLTYFQNEAQLDKSGLPSDRFFAERPEGSVSTLKIQRTQQEDSAVYLCASSIADGARRFSEQFFGPGTRLTVL.

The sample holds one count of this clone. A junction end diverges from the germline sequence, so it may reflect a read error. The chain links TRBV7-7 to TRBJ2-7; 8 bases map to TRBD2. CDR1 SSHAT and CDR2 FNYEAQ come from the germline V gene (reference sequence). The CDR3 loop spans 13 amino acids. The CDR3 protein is CASSPGLGYEQYF. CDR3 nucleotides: TGTGCTAGCAGCCCGGGACTAGGGTACGAGCAGTACTTC.

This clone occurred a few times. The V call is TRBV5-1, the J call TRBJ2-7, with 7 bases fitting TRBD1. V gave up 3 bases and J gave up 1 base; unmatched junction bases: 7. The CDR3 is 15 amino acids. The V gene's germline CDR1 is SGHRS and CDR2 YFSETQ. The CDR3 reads CASSSAPGQSYEQYF. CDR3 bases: TGCGCCAGCAGCTCGGCACCGGGACAGTCCTACGAGCAGTACTTC.

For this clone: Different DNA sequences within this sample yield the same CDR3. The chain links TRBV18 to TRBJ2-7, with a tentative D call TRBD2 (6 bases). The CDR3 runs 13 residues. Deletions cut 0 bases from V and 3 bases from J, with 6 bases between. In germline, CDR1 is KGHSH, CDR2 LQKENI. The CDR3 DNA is TGTGCCAGCTCACCACCGGGGGGCTACGAGCAGTACTTC. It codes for CASSPPGGYEQYF.

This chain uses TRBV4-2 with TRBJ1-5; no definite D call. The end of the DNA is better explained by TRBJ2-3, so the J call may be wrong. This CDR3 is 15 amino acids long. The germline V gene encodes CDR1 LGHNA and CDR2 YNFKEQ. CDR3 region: CASSQDRGSNQPQYF. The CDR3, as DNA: TGTGCCAGCAGCCAAGATCGAGGTAGCAATCAGCCCCAGTATTTT.

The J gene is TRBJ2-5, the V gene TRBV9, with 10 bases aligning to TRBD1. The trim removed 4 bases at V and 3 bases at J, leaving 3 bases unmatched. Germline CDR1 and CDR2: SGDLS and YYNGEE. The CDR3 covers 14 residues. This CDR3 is CASSPGTGEETQYF. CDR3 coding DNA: TGTGCCAGCAGCCCCGGGACAGGGGAAGAGACCCAGTACTTC.

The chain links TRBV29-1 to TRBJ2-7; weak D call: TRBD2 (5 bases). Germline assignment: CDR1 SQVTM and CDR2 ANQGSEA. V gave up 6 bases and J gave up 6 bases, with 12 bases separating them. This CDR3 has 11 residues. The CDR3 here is CSVGVSPEQYF. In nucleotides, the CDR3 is TGCAGCGTCGGGGTTAGCCCCGAGCAGTACTTC.

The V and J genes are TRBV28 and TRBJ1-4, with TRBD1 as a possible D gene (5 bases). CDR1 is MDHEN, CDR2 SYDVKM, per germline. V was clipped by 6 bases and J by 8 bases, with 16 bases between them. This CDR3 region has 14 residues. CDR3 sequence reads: CASSPEGLKEKLFF. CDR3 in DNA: TGTGCCAGCAGCCCGGAGGGGCTTAAGGAAAAACTGTTTTTT.

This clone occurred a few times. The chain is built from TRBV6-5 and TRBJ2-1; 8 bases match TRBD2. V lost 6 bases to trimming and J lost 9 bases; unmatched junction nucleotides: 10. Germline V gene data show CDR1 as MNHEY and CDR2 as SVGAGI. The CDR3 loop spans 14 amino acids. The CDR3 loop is CASSPGLAFTEQFF. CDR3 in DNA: TGTGCCAGCAGCCCCGGACTAGCTTTCACTGAGCAGTTCTTC.

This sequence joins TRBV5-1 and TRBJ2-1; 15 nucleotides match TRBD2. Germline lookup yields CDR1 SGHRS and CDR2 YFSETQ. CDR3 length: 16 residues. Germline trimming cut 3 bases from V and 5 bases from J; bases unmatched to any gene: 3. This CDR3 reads CASSSGLAGGNNEQFF. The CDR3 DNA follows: TGCGCCAGCAGCTCCGGACTAGCGGGAGGGAACAATGAGCAGTTCTTC. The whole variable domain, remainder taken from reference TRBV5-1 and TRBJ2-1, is KAGVTQTPRYLIKTRGQQVTLSCSPISGHRSVSWYQQTPGQGLQFLFEYFSETQRNKGNFPGRFSGRQFSNSRSEMNVSTLELGDSALYLCASSSGLAGGNNEQFFGPGTRLTVL.

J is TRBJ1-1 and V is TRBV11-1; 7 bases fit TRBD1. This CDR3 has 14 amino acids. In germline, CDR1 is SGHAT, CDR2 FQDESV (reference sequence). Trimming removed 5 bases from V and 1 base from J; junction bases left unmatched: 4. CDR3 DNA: TGTGCCAGCAGCCGACAGGGAGCGAACACTGAAGCTTTCTTT. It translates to CASSRQGANTEAFF.

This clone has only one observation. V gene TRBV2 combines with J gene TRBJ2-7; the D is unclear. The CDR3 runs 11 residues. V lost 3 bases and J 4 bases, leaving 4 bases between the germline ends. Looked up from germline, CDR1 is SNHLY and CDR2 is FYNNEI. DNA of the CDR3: TGTGCCAGCAGTGATACTTACGAGCAGTACTTC. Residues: CASSDTYEQYF.

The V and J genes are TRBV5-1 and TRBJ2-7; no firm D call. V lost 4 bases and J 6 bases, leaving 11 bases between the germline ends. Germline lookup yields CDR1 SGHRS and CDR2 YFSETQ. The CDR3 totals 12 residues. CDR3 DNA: TGCGCCAGCAGCATCGATGTTAGCGAGCAGTACTTC. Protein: CASSIDVSEQYF.

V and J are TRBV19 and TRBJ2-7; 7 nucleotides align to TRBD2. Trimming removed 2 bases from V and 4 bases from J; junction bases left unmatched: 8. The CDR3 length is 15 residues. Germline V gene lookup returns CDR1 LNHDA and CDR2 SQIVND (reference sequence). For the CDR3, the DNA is TGTGCCAGTAGTATAACTGCGGGAGCGGCATACGAGCAGTACTTC. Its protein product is CASSITAGAAYEQYF. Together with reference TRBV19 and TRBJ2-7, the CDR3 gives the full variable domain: DGGITQSPKYLFRKEGQNVTLSCEQNLNHDAMYWYRQDPGQGLRLIYYSQIVNDFQKGDIAEGYSVSREKKESFPLTVTSAQKNPTAFYLCASSITAGAAYEQYFGPGTRLTVT.

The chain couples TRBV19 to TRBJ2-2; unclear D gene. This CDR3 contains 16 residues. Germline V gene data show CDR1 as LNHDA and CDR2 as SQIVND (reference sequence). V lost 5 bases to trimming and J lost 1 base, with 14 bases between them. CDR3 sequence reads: CASSAYGTENTGELFF. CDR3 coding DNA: TGTGCCAGTAGTGCATACGGAACAGAGAACACCGGGGAGCTGTTTTTT.

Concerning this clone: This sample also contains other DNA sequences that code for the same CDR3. The CDR3 nucleotides are TGTGCCAGCTCACTAGCGGGATACAATGAGCAGTTCTTC. As protein: CASSLAGYNEQFF. This chain uses TRBV28 with TRBJ2-1; 10 bases are a match to TRBD2. The CDR3 consists of 13 residues. CDR1 MDHEN and CDR2 SYDVKM come from the germline V gene. V trimming: 8 bases; J trimming: 4 bases; junction bases outside the gene matches: 2.

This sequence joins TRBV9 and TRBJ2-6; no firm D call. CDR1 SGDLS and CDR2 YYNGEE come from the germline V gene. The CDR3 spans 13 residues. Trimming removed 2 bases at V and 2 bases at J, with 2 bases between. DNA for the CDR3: TGTGCCAGCAGCGTCACTGGGGCCAACGTCCTGACTTTC. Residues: CASSVTGANVLTF.

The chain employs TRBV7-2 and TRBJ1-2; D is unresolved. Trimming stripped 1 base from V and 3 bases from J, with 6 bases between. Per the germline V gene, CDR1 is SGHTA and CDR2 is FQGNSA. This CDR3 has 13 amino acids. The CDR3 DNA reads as TGTGCCAGCAGCTTAGATCAGGACTATGGCTACACCTTC. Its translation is CASSLDQDYGYTF.

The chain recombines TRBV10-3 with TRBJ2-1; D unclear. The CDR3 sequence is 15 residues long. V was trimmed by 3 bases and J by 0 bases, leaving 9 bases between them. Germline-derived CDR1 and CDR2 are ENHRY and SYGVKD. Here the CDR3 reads CAISDAADSYNEQFF. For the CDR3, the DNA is TGTGCCATCAGTGATGCGGCGGACTCCTACAATGAGCAGTTCTTC.

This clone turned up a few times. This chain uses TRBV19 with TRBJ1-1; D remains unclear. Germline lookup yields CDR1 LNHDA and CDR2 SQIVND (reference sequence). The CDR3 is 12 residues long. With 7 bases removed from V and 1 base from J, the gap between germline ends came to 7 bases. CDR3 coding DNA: TGTGCCAGTACTCCCAGGAACACTGAAGCTTTCTTT. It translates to CASTPRNTEAFF.

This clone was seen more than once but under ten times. CDR3 in amino acids: CASSLTDTQYF. CDR3 nucleotide sequence: TGTGCCAGCAGCCTCACAGATACGCAGTATTTT. The gene calls are TRBV5-6 and TRBJ2-3, with unresolved D. The length of the CDR3 is 11 residues. V was trimmed by 4 bases and J by 2 bases, leaving 2 bases between them. CDR1 and CDR2 from the germline V gene are SGHDT and YYEEEE.

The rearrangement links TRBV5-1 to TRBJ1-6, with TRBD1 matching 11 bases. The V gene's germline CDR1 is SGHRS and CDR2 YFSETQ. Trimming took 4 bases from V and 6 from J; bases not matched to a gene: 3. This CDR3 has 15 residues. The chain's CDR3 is CASSTGTGGNSPLHF. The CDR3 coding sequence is TGCGCCAGCAGCACCGGGACAGGGGGTAATTCACCCCTCCACTTT.

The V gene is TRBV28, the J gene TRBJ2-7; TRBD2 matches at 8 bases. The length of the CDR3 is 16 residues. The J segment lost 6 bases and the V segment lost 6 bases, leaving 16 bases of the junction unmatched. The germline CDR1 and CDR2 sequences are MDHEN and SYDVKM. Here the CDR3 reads CASSARVGAGGSEQYF. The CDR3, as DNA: TGTGCCAGCAGCGCCCGGGTGGGTGCGGGAGGCAGCGAGCAGTACTTC. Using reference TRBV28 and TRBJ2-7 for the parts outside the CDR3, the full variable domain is DVKVTQSSRYLVKRTGEKVFLECVQDMDHENMFWYRQDPGLGLRLIYFSYDVKMKEKGDIPEGYSVSREKKERFSLILESASTNQTSMYLCASSARVGAGGSEQYFGPGTRLTVT.

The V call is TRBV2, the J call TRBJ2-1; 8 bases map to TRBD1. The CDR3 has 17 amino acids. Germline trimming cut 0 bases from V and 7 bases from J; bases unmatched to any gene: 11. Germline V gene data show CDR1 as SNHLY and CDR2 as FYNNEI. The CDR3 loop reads CASSEALGAGGRNEQFF. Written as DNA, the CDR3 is TGTGCCAGCAGTGAAGCGCTTGGGGCAGGGGGCAGGAATGAGCAGTTCTTC.

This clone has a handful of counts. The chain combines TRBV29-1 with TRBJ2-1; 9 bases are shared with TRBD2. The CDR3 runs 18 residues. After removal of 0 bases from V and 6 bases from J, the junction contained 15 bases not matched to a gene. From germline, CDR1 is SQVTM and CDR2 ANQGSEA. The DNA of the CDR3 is TGCAGCGTTGAAGATCCCCACGGGGCGGGAGGGTTACCCAATGAGCAGTTCTTC. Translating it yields CSVEDPHGAGGLPNEQFF.

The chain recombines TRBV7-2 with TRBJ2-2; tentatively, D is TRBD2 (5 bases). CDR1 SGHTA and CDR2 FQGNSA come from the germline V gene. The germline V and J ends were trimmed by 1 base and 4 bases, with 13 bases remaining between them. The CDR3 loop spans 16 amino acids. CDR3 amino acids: CASSLVGGGSTGELFF. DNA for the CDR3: TGTGCCAGCAGCTTAGTAGGTGGCGGGTCCACCGGGGAGCTGTTTTTT.

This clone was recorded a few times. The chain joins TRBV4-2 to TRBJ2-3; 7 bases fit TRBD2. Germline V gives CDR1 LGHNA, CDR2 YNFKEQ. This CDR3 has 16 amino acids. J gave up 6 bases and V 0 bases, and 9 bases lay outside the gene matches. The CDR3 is CASSQDRQAGRDTQYF. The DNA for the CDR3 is TGTGCCAGCAGCCAAGATAGACAAGCGGGAAGGGATACGCAGTATTTT.

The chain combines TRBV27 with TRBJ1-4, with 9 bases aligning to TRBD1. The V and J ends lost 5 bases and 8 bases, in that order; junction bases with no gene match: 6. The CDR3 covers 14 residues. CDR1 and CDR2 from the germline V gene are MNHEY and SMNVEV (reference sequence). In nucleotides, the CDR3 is TGTGCCAGCAGTCGAACAGGGGGCAGGGAAAAACTGTTTTTT. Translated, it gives CASSRTGGREKLFF.

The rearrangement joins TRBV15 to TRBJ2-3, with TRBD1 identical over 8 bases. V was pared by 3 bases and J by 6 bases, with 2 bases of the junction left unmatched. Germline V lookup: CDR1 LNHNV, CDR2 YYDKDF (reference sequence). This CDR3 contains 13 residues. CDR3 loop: CATSRWTGDTQYF. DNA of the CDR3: TGTGCCACCAGCAGGTGGACAGGGGATACGCAGTATTTT.

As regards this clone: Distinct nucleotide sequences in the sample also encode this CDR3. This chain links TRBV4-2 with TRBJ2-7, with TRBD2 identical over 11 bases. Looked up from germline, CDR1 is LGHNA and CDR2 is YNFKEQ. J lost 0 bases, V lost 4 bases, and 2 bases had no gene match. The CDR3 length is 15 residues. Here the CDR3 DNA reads TGTGCCAGCAGCCCGGGGACTAGCGGCTCCTACGAGCAGTACTTC. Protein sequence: CASSPGTSGSYEQYF.